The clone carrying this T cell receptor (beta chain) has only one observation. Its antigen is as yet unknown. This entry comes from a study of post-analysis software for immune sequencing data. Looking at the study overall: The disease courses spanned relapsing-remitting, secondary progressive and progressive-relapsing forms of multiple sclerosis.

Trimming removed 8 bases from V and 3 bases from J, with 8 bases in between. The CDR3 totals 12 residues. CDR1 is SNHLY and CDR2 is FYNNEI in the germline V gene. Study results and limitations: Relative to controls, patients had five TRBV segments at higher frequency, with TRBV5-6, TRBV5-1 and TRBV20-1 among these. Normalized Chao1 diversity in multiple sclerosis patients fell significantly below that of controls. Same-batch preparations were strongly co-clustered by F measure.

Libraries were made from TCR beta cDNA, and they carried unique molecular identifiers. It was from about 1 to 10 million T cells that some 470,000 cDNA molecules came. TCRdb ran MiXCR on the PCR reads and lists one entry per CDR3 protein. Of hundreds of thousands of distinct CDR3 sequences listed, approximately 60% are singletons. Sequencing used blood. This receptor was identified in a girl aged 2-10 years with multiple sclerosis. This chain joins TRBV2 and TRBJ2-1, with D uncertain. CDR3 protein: CASEAIYNEQFF. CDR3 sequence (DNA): TGTGCCAGCGAAGCTATCTACAATGAGCAGTTCTTC.